This TCR beta chain was retrieved from a study of T-cell reconstitution after alpha-beta-depleted transplantation in children. Findings and limits, study-wide: Newly generated T cells supplied most T-cell counts and diversity one year post-transplant. TCRbeta diversity was high at day 60 in some patients (a result of surviving recipient T cells and thymic progenitors). Expanded clones from the graft, numbering several hundred, reportedly supplied alpha-beta T cells about two months after transplant.

Preparing the TCRbeta library involved the use of unique molecular identifiers. MiXCR, run by TCRdb on the PCR reads, gives a single entry per CDR3 protein. The sample includes more than 400,000 distinct CDR3 sequences, around 46% of them seen just once. Germline CDR1 reads SQVTM; CDR2 reads ANQGSEA. The CDR3 is 14 residues long. J gave up 4 bases and V 7 bases, and 10 bases lay outside the gene matches. This clonotype has only a few counts. As yet, its antigen is unknown. The chain employs TRBV29-1 and TRBJ2-7; 10 bases agree with TRBD1. The sample was PBMCs, taken before TCRalphabeta/CD19-depleted stem cell transplant. This clonotype was obtained from a girl aged 2-9 years with aplastic anemia, due to receive a stem cell transplant. The CDR3 region has the DNA TGCAGCGCCAGGACAGGGGGAGGTCGTTACGAGCAGTACTTC. Amino acids: CSARTGGGRYEQYF.